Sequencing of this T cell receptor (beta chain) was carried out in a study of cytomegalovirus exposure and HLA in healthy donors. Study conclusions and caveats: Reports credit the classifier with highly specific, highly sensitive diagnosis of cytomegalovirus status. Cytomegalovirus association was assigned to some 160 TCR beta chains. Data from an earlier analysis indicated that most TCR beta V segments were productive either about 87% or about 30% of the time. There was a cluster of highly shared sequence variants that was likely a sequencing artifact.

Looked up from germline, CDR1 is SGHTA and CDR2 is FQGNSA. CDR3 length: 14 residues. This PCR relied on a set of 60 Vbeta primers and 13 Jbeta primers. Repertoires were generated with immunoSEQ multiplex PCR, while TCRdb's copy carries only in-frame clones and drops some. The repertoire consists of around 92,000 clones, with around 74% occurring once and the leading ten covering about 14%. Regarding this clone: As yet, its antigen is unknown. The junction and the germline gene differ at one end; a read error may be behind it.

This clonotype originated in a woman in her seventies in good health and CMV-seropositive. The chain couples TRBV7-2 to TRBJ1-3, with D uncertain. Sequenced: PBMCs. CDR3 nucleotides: TGTGCCAGCACCTTACAGATCTCTGGAAACACCATATATTTT. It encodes CASTLQISGNTIYF.